These 25 T cell receptor beta chains originate from one sample sequenced in a study of blood T cell repertoires in COVID-19. The table came from immunoSEQ multiplex PCR; TCRdb's copy has only in-frame clones and leaves some out. The repertoire holds 350,000 or so clones, with 92% as singletons. The specimen was PBMCs or T cells enriched from blood (not recorded which). The receptors derive from a woman in her twenties or thirties who had recovered from COVID-19.

The genes are TRBV3-1 (or the pseudogene TRBV3-2) and TRBJ2-5, with 11 nucleotides matching TRBD2. This CDR3 region has 16 residues. Looked up from germline, CDR1 is LGHDT and CDR2 is YNNKEL (reference sequence). V dropped 2 bases and J dropped 5; count of bases not matched to a gene: 7. In DNA form, the CDR3 reads TGTGCCAGCAGCCAAATTAGCGGGGGGGCGGAGGAGACCCAGTACTTC. It codes for CASSQISGGAEETQYF.

The V gene is TRBV5-1, the J gene TRBJ2-2; 7 bases are shared with TRBD2. The CDR3 runs to 14 residues. With V trimmed by 6 bases and J by 7 bases, 9 bases remained unmatched. Germline V CDR1 and CDR2: SGHRS, YFSETQ. The CDR3 DNA follows: TGCGCCAGCAAAAGGACTAGTCAGATCGGGGAGCTGTTTTTT. Translation: CASKRTSQIGELFF. Full variable domain (rest looked up from reference TRBV5-1 and TRBJ2-2): KAGVTQTPRYLIKTRGQQVTLSCSPISGHRSVSWYQQTPGQGLQFLFEYFSETQRNKGNFPGRFSGRQFSNSRSEMNVSTLELGDSALYLCASKRTSQIGELFFGEGSRLTVL.

The chain recombines TRBV7-2 with TRBJ1-6, with 9 bases lining up with TRBD1. The CDR3 spans 18 residues. Germline values: CDR1 SGHTA, CDR2 FQGNSA. After removal of 1 base from V and 2 bases from J, the junction contained 6 bases not matched to a gene. For the CDR3, the DNA is TGTGCCAGCAGCTTAGGGGGGACAGGGCGACCCTATAATTCACCCCTCCACTTT. Encoded protein: CASSLGGTGRPYNSPLHF.

The V gene is TRBV4-3, the J gene TRBJ2-3; 11 bases match TRBD2. CDR3 length: 16 amino acids. V lost 5 bases to trimming and J lost 2 bases; unmatched junction nucleotides: 6. CDR1 LGHNA and CDR2 YSLEER come from the germline V gene. CDR3 residues: CASSFTSGGATDTQYF. The CDR3 DNA is TGCGCCAGCAGCTTCACTAGCGGGGGTGCCACAGATACGCAGTATTTT.

The gene calls are TRBV10-3 and TRBJ1-5, with D uncertain. This CDR3 contains 12 residues. Trimming removed 3 bases at V and 5 bases at J, with 5 bases between. CDR1 and CDR2 (germline): ENHRY, SYGVKD. The CDR3 is CAISDPDQPQHF. The CDR3 DNA follows: TGTGCCATCAGTGACCCCGATCAGCCCCAGCATTTT.

This clone was detected only a few times. This rearrangement joins TRBV11-3 to TRBJ1-1; 7 bases align to TRBD1. The germline gives CDR1 SGHNT, CDR2 YENEEA. Losses at the gene ends were 7 bases for V and 1 base for J; bases not matched to a gene: 9. The CDR3 sequence is 15 residues long. The CDR3 is CASTQEGAQNTEAFF. Here the CDR3 DNA reads TGTGCCAGCACCCAAGAGGGGGCCCAGAACACTGAAGCTTTCTTT.

The V gene is TRBV27, the J gene TRBJ1-1, with TRBD1 as a possible D gene (5 bases). The germline V and J ends were trimmed by 5 bases and 5 bases, with 15 bases remaining between them. Germline values: CDR1 MNHEY, CDR2 SMNVEV (reference sequence). The CDR3 totals 14 residues. The CDR3 region is CASSQAGLGTEAFF. The CDR3 DNA follows: TGTGCCAGCAGTCAAGCAGGGCTCGGGACTGAAGCTTTCTTT.

The genes are TRBV10-3 and TRBJ2-1, with 11 bases that match TRBD2. V dropped 6 bases and J dropped 4; count of bases not matched to a gene: 5. Germline values: CDR1 ENHRY, CDR2 SYGVKD. CDR3 length: 15 amino acids. The DNA for the CDR3 is TGTGCCATCAGCCCCGGGACTAGCGGTTACAATGAGCAGTTCTTC. It yields the protein CAISPGTSGYNEQFF.

The chain uses TRBV27 and TRBJ1-1, with 9 bases aligning to TRBD1. The junction had 8 bases not matched to a gene; V was cut back by 4 bases and J by 2 bases. CDR3 length: 16 residues. Per germline, CDR1 MNHEY and CDR2 SMNVEV (reference sequence). Here the CDR3 DNA reads TGTGCCAGCAGTTCCGTAACAGGGGGCTCAAACACTGAAGCTTTCTTT. It specifies CASSSVTGGSNTEAFF.

The chain combines TRBV28 with TRBJ2-7; possible D gene TRBD1, 5 bases. Germline V gene data show CDR1 as MDHEN and CDR2 as SYDVKM. The CDR3 contains 16 residues. V dropped 2 bases and J dropped 3 bases, with 17 bases sitting between them. For the CDR3, the DNA is TGTGCCAGCAGTTTAAACCACAGGTCCACCTTCTACGAGCAGTACTTC. It specifies CASSLNHRSTFYEQYF.

The gene calls are TRBV7-3 and TRBJ1-1, with D hard to call. Per the germline V gene, CDR1 is SGHTA and CDR2 is FQGTGA. CDR3 length: 13 amino acids. Trimming pared 1 base from V and 9 bases from J, leaving 12 bases between. CDR3 DNA: TGTGCCAGCAGCTTAAACGGGAGGTCGAAAGCTTTCTTT. Translating it yields CASSLNGRSKAFF.

This chain links TRBV6-6 with TRBJ1-6; maybe TRBD1 (5 bases). V gave up 6 bases and J gave up 7 bases, with 13 bases separating them. The CDR3 sequence is 14 residues long. Germline loops: CDR1 MNHNY, CDR2 SVGAGI (reference sequence). The CDR3 loop reads CASSPVGGNSPLHF. In DNA, the CDR3 is TGTGCCAGCAGCCCCGTGGGGGGGAATTCACCCCTCCACTTT.

The chain joins TRBV5-4 to TRBJ2-7; possibly TRBD1 for D (6 bases). The CDR3 sequence is 14 residues long. Looked up from germline, CDR1 is SGHNT and CDR2 is YYREEE (reference sequence). V lost 5 bases and J 3 bases, leaving 15 bases between the germline ends. This chain's CDR3 is CASSLTGTIYEQYF. CDR3 DNA: TGTGCCAGCAGTTTAACCGGGACAATCTACGAGCAGTACTTC.

The genes are TRBV5-1 and TRBJ1-4; weak D call: TRBD1 (6 bases). The CDR3 is 14 amino acids. Germline CDR1 is SGHRS and CDR2 is YFSETQ. V was trimmed by 4 bases and J by 7 bases, leaving 14 bases between them. The CDR3 DNA reads as TGCGCCAGCAGCCCCGGGACAATGGGTGAAAAACTGTTTTTT. It is translated as CASSPGTMGEKLFF. Full variable domain (remainder filled in from reference TRBV5-1 and TRBJ1-4): KAGVTQTPRYLIKTRGQQVTLSCSPISGHRSVSWYQQTPGQGLQFLFEYFSETQRNKGNFPGRFSGRQFSNSRSEMNVSTLELGDSALYLCASSPGTMGEKLFFGSGTQLSVL.

The rearrangement uses TRBV20-1 and TRBJ2-2; weak D call: TRBD2 (6 bases). Germline V gene sequence: CDR1 DFQATT, CDR2 SNEGSKA (reference sequence). The ends were cut back, 3 bases at V and 5 bases at J, with 16 bases in the middle. The CDR3 length is 15 residues. CDR3 amino acids: CSASEGGQRTGELFF. In DNA, the CDR3 is TGCAGTGCTAGTGAGGGAGGACAACGGACCGGGGAGCTGTTTTTT.

This clone showed up just once. The genes are TRBV4-3 and TRBJ2-5, with a tentative D call TRBD2 (7 bases). CDR3 length equals 18 residues. Trimming stripped 0 bases from V and 5 bases from J, with 22 bases between. In germline, CDR1 is LGHNA, CDR2 YSLEER. CDR3 DNA: TGCGCCAGCAGCCAAGATCGCTCTCCACGGGGGGCCTTCGAGACCCAGTACTTC. Translation gives CASSQDRSPRGAFETQYF.

The V gene is TRBV5-1, the J gene TRBJ2-1, with 10 bases lining up with TRBD2. Germline lookup yields CDR1 SGHRS and CDR2 YFSETQ. Trimming cost V 3 bases and J 9 bases; bases outside gene matches: 9. This CDR3 spans 15 amino acids. This CDR3 reads CASSYPSGRAGEQFF. The CDR3 region has the DNA TGCGCCAGCAGCTACCCCAGCGGGAGGGCCGGTGAGCAGTTCTTC. Looking up the rest from reference TRBV5-1 and TRBJ2-1 gives the full variable domain: KAGVTQTPRYLIKTRGQQVTLSCSPISGHRSVSWYQQTPGQGLQFLFEYFSETQRNKGNFPGRFSGRQFSNSRSEMNVSTLELGDSALYLCASSYPSGRAGEQFFGPGTRLTVL.

J is TRBJ1-2 and V is TRBV5-5; D is unclear. Germline CDR1 is SGHKS and CDR2 is YYEKEE (reference sequence). The CDR3 runs 13 residues. V shed 0 bases and J shed 2 bases, with 5 bases lying between them. The CDR3 is CASSLDRNYGYTF. DNA of the CDR3: TGTGCCAGCAGCTTGGACCGGAACTATGGCTACACCTTC.

This chain connects TRBV7-2 to TRBJ1-2, with 7 bases fitting TRBD1. Germline CDR1 SGHTA, CDR2 FQGNSA. The trim removed 6 bases at V and 7 bases at J, leaving 8 bases unmatched. This CDR3 spans 13 amino acids. In DNA, the CDR3 is TGTGCCAGCAGACAAACAGGGGATGGTGGCTACACCTTC. It codes for CASRQTGDGGYTF.

The gene calls are TRBV18 and TRBJ1-5, with D perhaps TRBD1 (6 bases). V lost 3 bases to trimming and J lost 6 bases, with 18 bases between them. Germline V gene data show CDR1 as KGHSH and CDR2 as LQKENI. This CDR3 is built from 16 residues. The CDR3 coding sequence is TGTGCCAGCTCACCTGCCGGGACGGGGGGCGGTCAGCCCCAGCATTTT. Amino acid sequence: CASSPAGTGGGQPQHF.

The chain has TRBV4-3 and TRBJ2-7, with D perhaps TRBD2 (5 bases). CDR1 is LGHNA, CDR2 YSLEER, per germline. The CDR3 runs to 14 residues. Trimming took 7 bases from V and 0 from J, leaving 13 bases between them. CDR3 amino acids: CASKSTGSSYEQYF. The DNA of the CDR3 is TGCGCCAGCAAATCGACGGGAAGCTCCTACGAGCAGTACTTC.

Here the CDR3 reads CASSEDQTGSQPQHF. Here the CDR3 DNA reads TGTGCCAGCAGTGAAGACCAGACAGGGTCCCAGCCCCAGCATTTT. The chain carries TRBV2 and TRBJ1-5, with 7 nucleotides matching TRBD1. The CDR3 length is 15 residues. The V and J ends lost 1 base and 7 bases, in that order; junction bases with no gene match: 7. Germline loops: CDR1 SNHLY, CDR2 FYNNEI.

The V call is TRBV28, the J call TRBJ1-1, with TRBD1 matching 8 bases. V was clipped by 2 bases and J by 6 bases; unmatched bases: 5. The germline CDR1 and CDR2 sequences are MDHEN and SYDVKM. The CDR3 runs to 14 residues. As DNA, the CDR3 is TGTGCCAGCAGTTTACAGGACAGGGCGTCTGAAGCTTTCTTT. Translation gives CASSLQDRASEAFF.

The chain links TRBV6-1 to TRBJ1-1; D unclear. V lost 1 base and J lost 6, with 3 bases in between. Germline V gene lookup returns CDR1 MNHNS and CDR2 SASEGT. This CDR3 spans 11 amino acids. The CDR3 DNA follows: TGTGCCAGCAGTGAAGTCGCTGAAGCTTTCTTT. Translation: CASSEVAEAFF.

The chain links TRBV20-1 to TRBJ1-6; D unresolved. Trimming took 3 bases from V and 0 from J, leaving 9 bases between them. Germline loops: CDR1 DFQATT, CDR2 SNEGSKA (reference sequence). The CDR3 runs to 15 residues. The DNA for the CDR3 is TGCAGTGCTAGTCCTGAGAGCTCCTATAATTCACCCCTCCACTTT. Translated, it gives CSASPESSYNSPLHF.